The 21 T cell receptor beta chains listed next were all sequenced from one sample in a study of CD8+ T cells in alopecia areata (dated by TCRdb to between 2017 and 2018). In the paper's terms, the treatment or condition label means: oral pan-JAK inhibitor, 5-10 mg twice daily. Library preparation used the immunoSEQ multiplex PCR assay. RNA was extracted from all samples and reverse transcribed into cDNA, which served as template for TCR sequencing. TCRdb holds this immuneACCESS table with in-frame rearrangements only. Some clones are missing; in checked studies, unresolved V genes explain under half, and the rest has no known cause. This sample comprises about 250,000 clones, 50% to 75% of them detected only once. The ten largest clones represent around 0.92% of the sample. This material consisted of CD4+ T cells sorted from blood, taken around week 54, from a patient treated with tofacitinib. Receptor source: a human donor with alopecia areata.

The table lists this clone with a few counts. This sequence joins TRBV10-3 and TRBJ2-5; D is unresolved. The germline V gene encodes CDR1 ENHRY and CDR2 SYGVKD. With 4 bases removed from V and 3 bases from J, the gap between germline ends came to 6 bases. CDR3 length equals 12 residues. The DNA for the CDR3 is TGTGCCATCAGTGTTACAGAAGAGACCCAGTACTTC. It codes for CAISVTEETQYF.

The chain joins TRBV7-2 to TRBJ2-6; D unclear. The CDR3 is 15 residues long. Germline-derived CDR1 and CDR2 are SGHTA and FQGNSA. V was shortened by 5 bases and J by 0 bases, with 8 bases between the two germline ends. The CDR3 coding sequence is TGTGCCAGCAGCCAAGATGTCTCTGGGGCCAACGTCCTGACTTTC. Amino acids: CASSQDVSGANVLTF. Full variable domain (remainder filled in from reference TRBV7-2 and TRBJ2-6): GAGVSQSPSNKVTEKGKDVELRCDPISGHTALYWYRQSLGQGLEFLIYFQGNSAPDKSGLPSDRFSAERTGGSVSTLTIQRTQQEDSAVYLCASSQDVSGANVLTFGAGSRLTVL.

This chain uses TRBV5-1 with TRBJ1-1; D perhaps matches TRBD1 (5 bases). This CDR3 has 13 residues. Trimming cost V 4 bases and J 1 base, with 8 bases left between them. The germline V gene has CDR1 SGHRS and CDR2 YFSETQ. The chain's CDR3 is CASSQDRNTEAFF. The CDR3 DNA reads as TGCGCCAGCAGCCAAGACAGGAACACTGAAGCTTTCTTT. Full variable domain (remainder filled in from reference TRBV5-1 and TRBJ1-1): KAGVTQTPRYLIKTRGQQVTLSCSPISGHRSVSWYQQTPGQGLQFLFEYFSETQRNKGNFPGRFSGRQFSNSRSEMNVSTLELGDSALYLCASSQDRNTEAFFGQGTRLTVV.

The chain uses TRBV5-1 and TRBJ2-7; D gene ambiguous. The CDR3 length is 15 residues. Germline loops: CDR1 SGHRS, CDR2 YFSETQ. The V and J ends lost 4 bases and 3 bases respectively, with 17 bases between them. Here the CDR3 DNA reads TGCGCCAGCAGCCCTTCCCGACTCGAACTCTACGAGCAGTACTTC. It specifies CASSPSRLELYEQYF.

This clone has only one observation. The V and J genes are TRBV6-5 and TRBJ2-1, with unresolved D. Germline CDR1 is MNHEY and CDR2 is SVGAGI. The CDR3 sequence is 15 residues long. The germline V and J ends were trimmed by 5 bases and 0 bases, with 11 bases remaining between them. CDR3: CASSPTLGSYNEQFF. CDR3 DNA: TGTGCCAGCAGTCCCACATTAGGCTCCTACAATGAGCAGTTCTTC.

This chain links TRBV6-6 with TRBJ2-7, with D unclear. The V gene's germline CDR1 is MNHNY and CDR2 SVGAGI (reference sequence). The V and J ends lost 6 bases and 3 bases respectively, with 15 bases between them. This CDR3 is built from 14 residues. This chain's CDR3 is CASRVLHSNYEQYF. Here the CDR3 DNA reads TGTGCCAGCAGAGTCCTTCACTCGAACTACGAGCAGTACTTC.

The V call is TRBV2, the J call TRBJ1-5; D may be TRBD1 (5 bases). This CDR3 contains 15 residues. Trimming removed 3 bases at V and 3 bases at J, with 12 bases between. In germline, CDR1 is SNHLY, CDR2 FYNNEI. The CDR3, as DNA: TGTGCCAGCAGTGATGTCGACAGCATCAATCAGCCCCAGCATTTT. This sequence encodes CASSDVDSINQPQHF.

This clone was counted a few times. This sequence joins TRBV7-2 and TRBJ2-1, with TRBD2 identical over 14 bases. Germline lookup yields CDR1 SGHTA and CDR2 FQGNSA. The length of the CDR3 is 16 residues. J gave up 7 bases and V 5 bases, and 7 bases lay outside the gene matches. The chain's CDR3 is CASSLRLAGGHNEQFF. The CDR3 DNA is TGTGCCAGCAGCCTGAGACTAGCGGGGGGGCATAATGAGCAGTTCTTC. Combining the CDR3 with reference TRBV7-2 and TRBJ2-1 gives the whole variable domain GAGVSQSPSNKVTEKGKDVELRCDPISGHTALYWYRQSLGQGLEFLIYFQGNSAPDKSGLPSDRFSAERTGGSVSTLTIQRTQQEDSAVYLCASSLRLAGGHNEQFFGPGTRLTVL.

In this sample, this clone turned up once. V usage is TRBV7-9 and J usage is TRBJ1-1, with D uncertain. This CDR3 comprises 13 residues. The germline V and J ends were trimmed by 1 base and 2 bases, with 5 bases remaining between them. The germline CDR1 and CDR2 sequences are SEHNR and FQNEAQ (reference sequence). DNA of the CDR3: TGTGCCAGCAGCTTAGACAGCAACACTGAAGCTTTCTTT. As protein: CASSLDSNTEAFF.

V usage is TRBV10-3 and J usage is TRBJ2-7; a possible D gene is TRBD1 (6 bases). The germline CDR1 and CDR2 sequences are ENHRY and SYGVKD. V gave up 7 bases and J gave up 3 bases, with 13 bases separating them. This CDR3 region has 13 residues. The CDR3 DNA follows: TGTGCCATCATGAGGGCACAGGGCTACGAGCAGTACTTC. This sequence encodes CAIMRAQGYEQYF.

This chain joins TRBV4-3 and TRBJ1-1; D remains ambiguous. The V and J ends lost 0 bases and 0 bases respectively, with 5 bases between them. Germline V CDR1 and CDR2: LGHNA, YSLEER. The CDR3 consists of 14 residues. The CDR3 DNA reads as TGCGCCAGCAGCCAAGATTTAGTGAACACTGAAGCTTTCTTT. Its translation: CASSQDLVNTEAFF.

The chain employs TRBV19 and TRBJ2-1; 7 bases align to TRBD2. CDR3 length equals 15 residues. V dropped 4 bases and J dropped 0; count of bases not matched to a gene: 3. Germline values: CDR1 LNHDA, CDR2 SQIVND (reference sequence). The CDR3 region is CASSTSGTSYNEQFF. CDR3 bases: TGTGCCAGTAGTACCAGCGGGACCTCCTACAATGAGCAGTTCTTC.

The rearrangement joins TRBV30 to TRBJ2-7; 10 bases are shared with TRBD1. The trim removed 2 bases at V and 2 bases at J, leaving 3 bases unmatched. This CDR3 is built from 14 residues. Germline V gene sequence: CDR1 GTSNPN, CDR2 SVGIG (reference sequence). CDR3 residues: CAWSSGTGAYEQYF. CDR3 DNA sequence: TGTGCCTGGAGTTCAGGGACAGGGGCCTACGAGCAGTACTTC.

The gene calls are TRBV27 and TRBJ2-5; the D gene is possibly TRBD1 (6 bases). V dropped 4 bases and J dropped 5 bases, with 17 bases sitting between them. Per germline, CDR1 MNHEY and CDR2 SMNVEV (reference sequence). The CDR3 covers 15 residues. The CDR3 is CASSSHRVDAETQYF. The CDR3 DNA reads as TGTGCCAGCAGTTCGCACAGGGTGGATGCGGAGACCCAGTACTTC.

The chain employs TRBV29-1 and TRBJ2-7; 7 nucleotides line up with TRBD2. Germline V lookup: CDR1 SQVTM, CDR2 ANQGSEA. The CDR3 runs 11 residues. V was pared by 7 bases and J by 7 bases, with 7 bases of the junction left unmatched. For the CDR3, the DNA is TGCAGCGCCGCCCACGGGAGGGAGCAGTACTTC. Translating it yields CSAAHGREQYF.

The chain carries TRBV29-1 and TRBJ1-5; no clear D. The V gene's germline CDR1 is SQVTM and CDR2 ANQGSEA. The CDR3 runs to 13 residues. V lost 4 bases, J lost 2 bases, and 9 bases lay in between. The CDR3 DNA is TGCAGCGTTGCCGACCGCGGCAATCAGCCCCAGCATTTT. It is translated as CSVADRGNQPQHF. Full variable domain (missing parts from reference TRBV29-1 and TRBJ1-5): SAVISQKPSRDICQRGTSLTIQCQVDSQVTMMFWYRQQPGQSLTLIATANQGSEATYESGFVIDKFPISRPNLTFSTLTVSNMSPEDSSIYLCSVADRGNQPQHFGDGTRLSIL.

The V and J genes are TRBV30 and TRBJ1-6; tentatively, D is TRBD1 (5 bases). This CDR3 spans 13 amino acids. Trimming removed 3 bases at V and 8 bases at J, with 11 bases between. Looked up from germline, CDR1 is GTSNPN and CDR2 is SVGIG (reference sequence). The CDR3 DNA reads as TGTGCCTGGAGGGGGGAGCCAGATTCACCCCTCCACTTT. Translated: CAWRGEPDSPLHF.

The J gene is TRBJ2-7, the V gene TRBV9, with 7 positions matching TRBD2. The CDR3 consists of 14 residues. In germline, CDR1 is SGDLS, CDR2 YYNGEE. The V gene end was trimmed by 0 bases and the J gene end by 4 bases; junction bases not matched to a gene: 4. The chain's CDR3 is CASSVAGGNYEQYF. The CDR3 DNA follows: TGTGCCAGCAGCGTAGCGGGGGGTAATTACGAGCAGTACTTC. The full variable domain, completed using reference TRBV9 and TRBJ2-7, is DSGVTQTPKHLITATGQRVTLRCSPRSGDLSVYWYQQSLDQGLQFLIQYYNGEERAKGNILERFSAQQFPDLHSELNLSSLELGDSALYFCASSVAGGNYEQYFGPGTRLTVT.

This sequence joins TRBV10-3 and TRBJ2-5, with TRBD2 identical over 9 bases. V gave up 5 bases and J gave up 0 bases; unmatched junction bases: 4. The CDR3 contains 15 residues. Germline V gene lookup returns CDR1 ENHRY and CDR2 SYGVKD. CDR3 DNA sequence: TGTGCCATCAGTAGACGACTAGCGGACCAAGAGACCCAGTACTTC. Residues: CAISRRLADQETQYF.

The chain has TRBV20-1 and TRBJ1-3, with D maybe TRBD1 (6 bases). Germline V gene sequence: CDR1 DFQATT, CDR2 SNEGSKA (reference sequence). The CDR3 is made up of 11 amino acids. Trimming shortened V by 5 bases and J by 9 bases, and 11 bases separated the two germline ends. CDR3: CSASTGSTIYF. For the CDR3, the DNA is TGCAGTGCTTCCACAGGGAGCACCATATATTTT.

The chain has TRBV5-1 and TRBJ2-3; TRBD2 might be the D (5 bases). Germline-derived CDR1 and CDR2 are SGHRS and YFSETQ. CDR3 length: 16 amino acids. V lost 0 bases and J 1 base, leaving 12 bases between the germline ends. Here the CDR3 DNA reads TGCGCCAGCAGCTTGGTCGGGGAACGGGGCACAGATACGCAGTATTTT. Its translation is CASSLVGERGTDTQYF.